This T cell receptor beta chain was identified in a study of cytomegalovirus exposure and HLA in healthy donors. Findings and limits, study-wide: CMV serostatus was the only recorded immune exposure for donors.

The V gene lost 3 bases and the J gene lost 3 bases, with 2 bases spanning the gap. Germline CDR1 and CDR2: LNHDA and SQIVND (reference sequence). The CDR3 spans 11 residues. With 60 Vbeta and 13 Jbeta primers, the PCR was carried out. Using immunoSEQ multiplex PCR, the repertoire was profiled, and TCRdb retains in-frame clones only, with some absent. The sample has 110,000 to 150,000 clones, 68% seen once. As to this clone: Its antigen is still unknown.

The sample comprised PBMCs. This sequence originates from a man aged 55 to 70 in good health and CMV-seronegative. The V and J genes are TRBV19 and TRBJ1-1; D unresolved. DNA for the CDR3: TGTGCCAGTAGTATCGACACTGAAGCTTTCTTT. Amino acid sequence: CASSIDTEAFF.